Sequencing of this TCR beta chain was carried out in a study of blood T cell repertoires in COVID-19. About the study: Spain, Italy and the United States supplied samples that represented acute and convalescent COVID-19.

In the study's own analysis: It was from reference gene primer amplification that nucleated cell counts were estimated. Profiled with immunoSEQ multiplex PCR; TCRdb holds only in-frame clones, not every one. V and J calls and clone size are those listed in that table; D and trimming were worked out from the DNA. Counted here are 100,000 to 150,000 clones, around 90% occurring once; the ten biggest clones make up under 4.5%. Patients from Seattle were sampled longitudinally, starting during active infection. Sequencing input: peripheral blood. The sequence came from a woman aged 55-70 years with COVID-19, enrolled during active disease.

The CDR3 bases are TGTGCCAGCAGCGCCGCCGGACACCTCTCCTACGAGCAGTACTTC. It translates to CASSAAGHLSYEQYF. J is TRBJ2-7 and V is TRBV5-4; D is possibly TRBD1 (5 bases). V dropped 4 bases and J dropped 0 bases, with 14 bases sitting between them. The CDR3 covers 15 residues. CDR1 is SGHNT and CDR2 is YYREEE in the germline V gene (reference sequence).